One sample yielded the 15 T cell receptor beta chains listed below, sequenced in a study of T cells after yellow fever vaccination. Via MiXCR, TCRdb re-called the 5' RACE reads, giving one row per CDR3 protein. The data contain 50,000 or so distinct CDR3 sequences, roughly 7% of them singletons. Here the sequenced sample was CD8+ T cells sorted from PBMCs, taken roughly 15 days after the first yellow fever vaccination. These receptors were collected from a young man who received the YFV17D yellow fever vaccine.

This clonotype was picked up many times. The V call is TRBV5-1, the J call TRBJ2-5; 7 nucleotides line up with TRBD1. V shed 7 bases, J shed 5 bases, and the junction held 8 bases outside the gene matches. This CDR3 spans 13 amino acids. The germline V gene encodes CDR1 SGHRS and CDR2 YFSETQ. CDR3 amino acids: CASSDLTGETQYF. For the CDR3, the DNA is TGCGCCAGCTCAGATCTGACAGGGGAGACCCAGTACTTC.

V is TRBV12-3 or TRBV12-4 and J is TRBJ2-5; 7 nucleotides line up with TRBD2. CDR3 length: 15 residues. The J segment lost 3 bases and the V segment lost 1 base, leaving 5 bases of the junction unmatched. The CDR3 region has the DNA TGTGCCAGCAGTTTAGAGGGACTACCGAAAGAGACCCAGTACTTC. This gives the protein CASSLEGLPKETQYF.

Only a few counts were recorded for this clonotype. The CDR3 DNA is TGTGCCAGCAGCGTAGTTGTTGGTCCCACAGATACGCAGTATTTT. This encodes CASSVVVGPTDTQYF. The rearrangement joins TRBV9 to TRBJ2-3, with D uncertain. The CDR3 is made up of 15 amino acids. The V end was cut by 0 bases, the J end by 2 bases, with 10 bases between. The germline V gene has CDR1 SGDLS and CDR2 YYNGEE. The full variable domain, its missing parts supplied by reference TRBV9 and TRBJ2-3, is DSGVTQTPKHLITATGQRVTLRCSPRSGDLSVYWYQQSLDQGLQFLIQYYNGEERAKGNILERFSAQQFPDLHSELNLSSLELGDSALYFCASSVVVGPTDTQYFGPGTRLTVL.

This clonotype occurred many times. The genes are TRBV5-1 and TRBJ2-1, with D tentatively TRBD2 (5 bases). The CDR3 runs to 13 residues. V dropped 4 bases and J dropped 6 bases, with 11 bases sitting between them. Germline V lookup: CDR1 SGHRS, CDR2 YFSETQ. CDR3 nucleotide sequence: TGCGCCAGCAGCCGGGATTCAAGCAATGAGCAGTTCTTC. It codes for CASSRDSSNEQFF.

This clonotype was recorded at least ten times. The chain employs TRBV24-1 and TRBJ2-4; D gene uncertain. V lost 4 bases, J lost 2 bases, and 14 bases lay in between. The length of the CDR3 is 16 residues. Germline V gives CDR1 KGHDR, CDR2 SFDVKD. CDR3 sequence (DNA): TGTGCCACCAGTGAATGCGACAAGACCCCCAAAAACATTCAGTACTTC. It codes for CATSECDKTPKNIQYF.

This clonotype was recorded many times. This rearrangement joins TRBV4-2 to TRBJ2-7; 8 nucleotides agree with TRBD1. The germline V gene has CDR1 LGHNA and CDR2 YNFKEQ. The V segment lost 1 base and the J segment 3 bases; nucleotides outside the gene matches: 8. The CDR3 spans 16 residues. The CDR3 reads CASSQGRRQGFYEQYF. The DNA for the CDR3 is TGTGCCAGCAGCCAAGGTCGACGACAGGGGTTCTACGAGCAGTACTTC.

This clonotype was found many times. This chain connects TRBV12-3 or TRBV12-4 to TRBJ2-2, with D uncertain. CDR3 length: 16 amino acids. Trimming took off 2 bases at V and 4 bases at J, with 14 bases between the two ends. In DNA form, the CDR3 reads TGTGCCAGCAGTTTAAGGGTCGGGCGCGGCACCGGGGAGCTGTTTTTT. Translation: CASSLRVGRGTGELFF.

The CDR3 sequence: CASAQPGQGYGNTEAFF. The CDR3 DNA sequence: TGTGCCAGCGCCCAACCGGGACAGGGATACGGGAACACTGAAGCTTTCTTT. V and J are TRBV28 and TRBJ1-1, with TRBD1 identical over 9 bases. Losses at the gene ends were 8 bases for V and 1 base for J; bases not matched to a gene: 14. Germline V gene data show CDR1 as MDHEN and CDR2 as SYDVKM. The CDR3 has 17 amino acids.

This clonotype was seen repeatedly, ten times or more. The chain combines TRBV7-9 with TRBJ2-1; D is unclear. Germline CDR1 and CDR2: SEHNR and FQNEAQ (reference sequence). The CDR3 covers 12 residues. V was shortened by 3 bases and J by 5 bases, with 5 bases between the two germline ends. The CDR3 region has the DNA TGTGCCAGCAGCTTTGGAGACAATGAGCAGTTCTTC. It is translated as CASSFGDNEQFF.

This clonotype was found many times. The CDR3 is CASSQSQVLHTEAFF. As DNA, the CDR3 is TGTGCCAGCAGTCAATCCCAAGTCTTGCACACTGAAGCTTTCTTT. The rearrangement links TRBV6-2 or TRBV6-3 to TRBJ1-1; D is unresolved. V gave up 5 bases and J gave up 3 bases, with 16 bases separating them. There are 15 residues in the CDR3. Germline CDR1 reads MNHEY; CDR2 reads SVGEGT.

This clonotype was detected many times. This chain uses TRBV20-1 with TRBJ1-5, with TRBD1 identical over 10 bases. The germline gives CDR1 DFQATT, CDR2 SNEGSKA (reference sequence). This CDR3 has 16 amino acids. The V segment lost 0 bases and the J segment 5 bases; nucleotides outside the gene matches: 7. The CDR3 DNA sequence: TGCAGTGCTAGAGATCGGACAGGGGGAGGGCATCAGCCCCAGCATTTT. Protein: CSARDRTGGGHQPQHF.

This clonotype has at least ten counts. Here the CDR3 reads CASSQDWELFF. CDR3 DNA: TGCGCCAGCAGCCAAGATTGGGAGCTGTTTTTT. The chain has TRBV4-1 and TRBJ2-2; D call uncertain. V lost 0 bases and J lost 9, with 2 bases in between. There are 11 residues in the CDR3. Germline V gene lookup returns CDR1 MGHRA and CDR2 YSYEKL.

This clonotype was seen at least ten times. This sequence joins TRBV20-1 and TRBJ2-3, with D possibly being TRBD1 or TRBD2 (5 bases each). This CDR3 has 14 amino acids. The germline V gene encodes CDR1 DFQATT and CDR2 SNEGSKA (reference sequence). The germline V and J ends were trimmed by 3 bases and 0 bases, with 10 bases remaining between them. The CDR3 spells CSASFWGSTDTQYF. The CDR3 DNA reads as TGCAGTGCTAGCTTTTGGGGGAGCACAGATACGCAGTATTTT.

This clonotype is medium-sized within its sample. This chain joins TRBV5-1 and TRBJ2-7; the match to TRBD1 covers 10 bases. Germline CDR1 is SGHRS and CDR2 is YFSETQ. V gave up 0 bases and J gave up 5 bases; unmatched junction bases: 5. The CDR3 sequence is 15 residues long. For the CDR3, the DNA is TGCGCCAGCAGCTTGGAAGGACAGGGGGGGGACGAGCAGTACTTC. It translates to CASSLEGQGGDEQYF.

There are many counts of this clonotype. The chain joins TRBV5-4 to TRBJ2-4; perhaps D is TRBD1 or TRBD2 (6 bases each). V was trimmed by 2 bases and J by 7 bases, leaving 13 bases between them. The CDR3 length is 14 residues. Germline CDR1 SGHNT, CDR2 YYREEE (reference sequence). The CDR3, as DNA: TGTGCCAGCAGCTTCGGTCCGGGGGCGAACATTCAGTACTTC. Encoded protein: CASSFGPGANIQYF.